Listed here are 21 T cell receptor beta chains from one sample, sequenced in a study of T-cell memory formation after mild COVID-19. TCRdb redid the calling of the 5' RACE reads with MiXCR, one entry per CDR3 protein. The profile shows about 440,000 distinct CDR3 sequences, around 19% of them singletons. Source material: PBMCs or a T cell subset sorted from them (not recorded which). The source of these receptors is an adult woman who had mild COVID-19 (a few samples of this study predate the infection). Cell type and time point are not known.

This clonotype turned up a few times. This chain links TRBV5-1 with TRBJ2-5; 13 bases fit TRBD2. The CDR3 has 19 residues. Trimming at V came to 0 bases and at J to 2 bases, leaving 10 bases not matched to a gene. Germline CDR1 reads SGHRS; CDR2 reads YFSETQ. The CDR3: CASSLVPGLAGSEQETQYF. In nucleotides, the CDR3 is TGCGCCAGCAGCTTGGTTCCGGGACTAGCGGGGTCAGAGCAAGAGACCCAGTACTTC.

This chain joins TRBV7-2 and TRBJ1-2; a possible D gene is TRBD1 (6 bases). Germline lookup yields CDR1 SGHTA and CDR2 FQGNSA. Trimming removed 0 bases from V and 2 bases from J, with 13 bases in between. The CDR3 spans 16 residues. Here the CDR3 DNA reads TGTGCCAGCAGCTTAGCTTTATTGGACAGCAACTATGGCTACACCTTC. Its translation: CASSLALLDSNYGYTF.

The chain recombines TRBV7-9 with TRBJ1-2, with D perhaps TRBD1 (5 bases). V was pared by 1 base and J by 3 bases, with 12 bases between. The CDR3 runs 15 residues. CDR1 and CDR2 from the germline V gene are SEHNR and FQNEAQ (reference sequence). In DNA form, the CDR3 reads TGTGCCAGCAGCTTAGATTGGAGGGGTCACTATGGCTACACCTTC. This gives the protein CASSLDWRGHYGYTF. The variable domain in full, with the rest retrieved from reference TRBV7-9 and TRBJ1-2, is DTGVSQNPRHKITKRGQNVTFRCDPISEHNRLYWYRQTLGQGPEFLTYFQNEAQLEKSRLLSDRFSAERPKGSFSTLEIQRTEQGDSAMYLCASSLDWRGHYGYTFGSGTRLTVV.

The rearrangement links TRBV15 to TRBJ1-2; 11 bases are shared with TRBD1. V was pared by 11 bases and J by 4 bases, with 12 bases of the junction left unmatched. CDR3 length equals 15 residues. The germline V gene has CDR1 LNHNV and CDR2 YYDKDF (reference sequence). CDR3 nucleotide sequence: TGTGCCGTCTCCGGGACAGGGGGAATCAGCTATGGCTACACCTTC. It yields the protein CAVSGTGGISYGYTF. Using reference TRBV15 and TRBJ1-2 for the parts outside the CDR3, the full variable domain is DAMVIQNPRYQVTQFGKPVTLSCSQTLNHNVMYWYQQKSSQAPKLLFHYYDKDFNNEADTPDNFQSRRPNTSFCFLDIRSPGLGDTAMYLCAVSGTGGISYGYTFGSGTRLTVV.

This clonotype was seen a few times. The rearrangement joins TRBV15 to TRBJ2-2; D remains unclear. From germline, CDR1 is LNHNV and CDR2 YYDKDF (reference sequence). V gave up 3 bases and J gave up 5 bases, with 10 bases separating them. The CDR3 contains 14 residues. CDR3: CATSSPSETGELFF. For the CDR3, the DNA is TGTGCCACCAGCAGCCCCTCGGAAACCGGGGAGCTGTTTTTT.

In this sample, this clonotype turned up many times. This chain links TRBV27 with TRBJ1-6, with 7 bases lining up with TRBD1. The CDR3 length is 15 residues. V lost 2 bases, J lost 9 bases, and 7 bases stayed unmatched. Germline-derived CDR1 and CDR2 are MNHEY and SMNVEV (reference sequence). The CDR3 DNA follows: TGTGCCAGCAGTTTAGGTCAAGGGGGCTCTTCACCCCTCCACTTT. Protein: CASSLGQGGSSPLHF.

This clonotype has a handful of counts. The chain employs TRBV24-1 and TRBJ1-4; D unclear. Per germline, CDR1 KGHDR and CDR2 SFDVKD. V lost 2 bases to trimming and J lost 6 bases, with 9 bases between them. CDR3 size: 14 residues. DNA for the CDR3: TGTGCCACCAGTGATTCGGGAAGTTATGAAAAACTGTTTTTT. Protein sequence: CATSDSGSYEKLFF.

Only a few counts were recorded for this clonotype. This chain joins TRBV5-1 and TRBJ2-3; TRBD2 matches at 11 bases. V was clipped by 2 bases and J by 6 bases; unmatched bases: 11. This CDR3 spans 17 amino acids. Looked up from germline, CDR1 is SGHRS and CDR2 is YFSETQ. Here the CDR3 DNA reads TGCGCCAGCAGCTTCCAGGTAGCGGGGGGGCCCAGTGATACGCAGTATTTT. It translates to CASSFQVAGGPSDTQYF.

The rearrangement links TRBV4-1 to TRBJ1-1, with D unresolved. Germline values: CDR1 MGHRA, CDR2 YSYEKL. The CDR3 length is 13 residues. Trimming took off 2 bases at V and 1 base at J, with 5 bases between the two ends. The CDR3 DNA is TGCGCCAGCAGCCAATCAGCGAACACTGAAGCTTTCTTT. Translating it yields CASSQSANTEAFF.

This clonotype has just a few counts. This chain joins TRBV7-9 and TRBJ1-5, with D unresolved. V was shortened by 1 base and J by 4 bases, with 8 bases between the two germline ends. This CDR3 comprises 14 residues. The V gene's germline CDR1 is SEHNR and CDR2 FQNEAQ (reference sequence). The CDR3 here is CASSLDRKNQPQHF. CDR3 sequence (DNA): TGTGCCAGCAGCTTAGACAGAAAGAATCAGCCCCAGCATTTT.

This clonotype was picked up one time. The chain links TRBV15 to TRBJ2-5, with TRBD2 matching over 10 bases. Germline values: CDR1 LNHNV, CDR2 YYDKDF (reference sequence). J lost 1 base, V lost 3 bases, and 8 bases had no gene match. This CDR3 is 17 amino acids long. CDR3 amino acids: CATSRGSSGSVQETQYF. Here the CDR3 DNA reads TGTGCCACCAGCAGGGGATCTAGCGGGAGCGTCCAAGAGACCCAGTACTTC.

This clonotype was counted a few times. The chain recombines TRBV20-1 with TRBJ2-5; D unresolved. CDR3 size: 12 residues. Between the trimmed V and J ends, which lost 4 bases and 4 bases, there was a span of 10 bases. Germline V gene lookup returns CDR1 DFQATT and CDR2 SNEGSKA (reference sequence). The CDR3 nucleotides read TGCAGTGCTATCGCGGTATCAGAGACCCAGTACTTC. Translated, it gives CSAIAVSETQYF.

The chain is built from TRBV5-1 and TRBJ2-3; no definite D call. Germline-derived CDR1 and CDR2 are SGHRS and YFSETQ. Trimming left V 0 bases short and J 5 bases short, with 16 bases between. This CDR3 has 16 residues. CDR3 in amino acids: CASSLGGPTNIDTQYF. The DNA of the CDR3 is TGCGCCAGCAGCTTGGGAGGACCAACCAATATAGATACGCAGTATTTT.

There are a few counts of this clonotype. The chain joins TRBV20-1 to TRBJ2-4, with a weak D call TRBD1 (6 bases). Trimming left V 0 bases short and J 6 bases short, with 21 bases between. The CDR3 loop spans 17 amino acids. Germline V lookup: CDR1 DFQATT, CDR2 SNEGSKA (reference sequence). CDR3 sequence (DNA): TGCAGTGCTAGAGAGCCCGCAGGGGCAAGCCCCAGAAACATTCAGTACTTC. Its translation is CSAREPAGASPRNIQYF.

The chain links TRBV6-2 or TRBV6-3 to TRBJ1-5; D gene unclear. Trimming stripped 5 bases from V and 1 base from J, with 15 bases between. The CDR3 spans 16 residues. Germline V gene data show CDR1 as MNHEY and CDR2 as SVGEGT. The CDR3 DNA follows: TGTGCCAGCAGTCCCTTCCCAGTTGAGAGCAATCAGCCCCAGCATTTT. This gives the protein CASSPFPVESNQPQHF.

In this sample, this clonotype turned up a few times. J is TRBJ2-7 and V is TRBV12-3 or TRBV12-4; no clear D. The length of the CDR3 is 14 residues. V lost 2 bases and J 0 bases, leaving 8 bases between the germline ends. As DNA, the CDR3 is TGTGCCAGCAGTTTAAACGCGTACTCCTACGAGCAGTACTTC. This encodes CASSLNAYSYEQYF.

This clonotype was observed at least ten times. For the CDR3, the DNA is TGCGCCAGCACGGAGGGTCAAACAACTAATGAAAAACTGTTTTTT. Protein: CASTEGQTTNEKLFF. V usage is TRBV5-1 and J usage is TRBJ1-4, with unresolved D. This CDR3 comprises 15 residues. Trimming took off 6 bases at V and 0 bases at J, with 12 bases between the two ends. Germline V gives CDR1 SGHRS, CDR2 YFSETQ.

This clonotype was picked up many times. The DNA of the CDR3 is TGCGCCAGCAGCTTGGCCGACAGACTCTCTGGGGCCAACGTCCTGACTTTC. It encodes CASSLADRLSGANVLTF. The V call is TRBV5-1, the J call TRBJ2-6; possibly TRBD1 for D (5 bases). Germline loops: CDR1 SGHRS, CDR2 YFSETQ. V was clipped by 0 bases and J by 0 bases, with 10 bases between them. The CDR3 has 17 residues. The entire variable domain, with the rest obtained from reference TRBV5-1 and TRBJ2-6, is as follows: KAGVTQTPRYLIKTRGQQVTLSCSPISGHRSVSWYQQTPGQGLQFLFEYFSETQRNKGNFPGRFSGRQFSNSRSEMNVSTLELGDSALYLCASSLADRLSGANVLTFGAGSRLTVL.

This clonotype was counted only a few times. CDR3 nucleotides: TGCGCCAGCAGCCAGTCCGAGGGGGGATACGAGCAGTACTTC. Translating gives CASSQSEGGYEQYF. J is TRBJ2-7 and V is TRBV4-1, with D possibly called TRBD1 or TRBD2 (6 bases each). Germline CDR1 is MGHRA and CDR2 is YSYEKL. The CDR3 totals 14 residues. V shed 3 bases and J shed 4 bases, with 13 bases lying between them.

The chain uses TRBV29-1 and TRBJ1-4; D is perhaps TRBD1 (5 bases). V lost 4 bases, J lost 8 bases, and 14 bases lay in between. The CDR3 is made up of 13 amino acids. From germline, CDR1 is SQVTM and CDR2 ANQGSEA. CDR3 in amino acids: CSVVPGLGEKLFF. The CDR3, as DNA: TGCAGCGTTGTTCCGGGGCTCGGAGAAAAACTGTTTTTT.

V gene TRBV11-1 combines with J gene TRBJ1-2; D ambiguous. Trimming took 0 bases from V and 0 from J, leaving 2 bases between them. The CDR3 consists of 13 residues. Germline CDR1 reads SGHAT; CDR2 reads FQDESV (reference sequence). The DNA for the CDR3 is TGTGCCAGCAGCTTAGCCTCTAACTATGGCTACACCTTC. Translation gives CASSLASNYGYTF. Together with reference TRBV11-1 and TRBJ1-2, the CDR3 gives the full variable domain: EAEVAQSPRYKITEKSQAVAFWCDPISGHATLYWYRQILGQGPELLVQFQDESVVDDSQLPKDRFSAERLKGVDSTLKIQPAELGDSAMYLCASSLASNYGYTFGSGTRLTVV.